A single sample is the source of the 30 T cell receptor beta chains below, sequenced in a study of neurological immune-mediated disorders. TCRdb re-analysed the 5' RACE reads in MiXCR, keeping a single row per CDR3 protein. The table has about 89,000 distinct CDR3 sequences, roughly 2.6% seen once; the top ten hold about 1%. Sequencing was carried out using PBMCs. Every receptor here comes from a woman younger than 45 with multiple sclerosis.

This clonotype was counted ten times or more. CDR3 sequence: CASSSGQGDGYTF. Here the CDR3 DNA reads TGCGCCAGCAGCTCGGGACAGGGGGATGGCTACACCTTC. The gene calls are TRBV5-1 and TRBJ1-2; 11 nucleotides agree with TRBD1. Germline loops: CDR1 SGHRS, CDR2 YFSETQ. The CDR3 contains 13 residues. J gave up 6 bases and V 3 bases, and 1 base lay outside the gene matches. The variable domain in full, completed from reference TRBV5-1 and TRBJ1-2, reads KAGVTQTPRYLIKTRGQQVTLSCSPISGHRSVSWYQQTPGQGLQFLFEYFSETQRNKGNFPGRFSGRQFSNSRSEMNVSTLELGDSALYLCASSSGQGDGYTFGSGTRLTVV.

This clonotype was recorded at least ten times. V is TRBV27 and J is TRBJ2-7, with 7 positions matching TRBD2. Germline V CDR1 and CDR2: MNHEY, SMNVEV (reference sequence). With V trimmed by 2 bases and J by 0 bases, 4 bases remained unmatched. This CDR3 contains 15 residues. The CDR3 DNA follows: TGTGCCAGCAGTTTAGCGGGAGAGAGCTCCTACGAGCAGTACTTC. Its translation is CASSLAGESSYEQYF.

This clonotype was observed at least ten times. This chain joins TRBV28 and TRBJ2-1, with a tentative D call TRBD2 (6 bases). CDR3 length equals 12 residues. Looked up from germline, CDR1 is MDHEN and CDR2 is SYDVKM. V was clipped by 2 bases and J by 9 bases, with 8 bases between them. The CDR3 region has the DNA TGTGCCAGCAGTTTAGGACTACTTGAGCAGTTCTTC. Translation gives CASSLGLLEQFF.

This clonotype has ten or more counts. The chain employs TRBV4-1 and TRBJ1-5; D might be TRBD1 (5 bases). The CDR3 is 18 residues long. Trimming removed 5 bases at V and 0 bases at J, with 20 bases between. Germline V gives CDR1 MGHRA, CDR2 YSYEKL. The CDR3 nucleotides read TGCGCCAGCAGCGGGCCCCCGGGGACCGGTTTTAGCAATCAGCCCCAGCATTTT. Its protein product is CASSGPPGTGFSNQPQHF.

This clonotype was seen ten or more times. The CDR3 sequence is CASSLTSGREGEQFF. The CDR3 coding sequence is TGTGCCAGCAGCCTAACTAGCGGGAGAGAGGGTGAGCAGTTCTTC. The V call is TRBV7-8, the J call TRBJ2-1; 11 positions agree with TRBD2. The CDR3 has 15 amino acids. The V gene's germline CDR1 is SGHVS and CDR2 FQNEAQ. The J segment lost 9 bases and the V segment lost 5 bases, leaving 9 bases of the junction unmatched.

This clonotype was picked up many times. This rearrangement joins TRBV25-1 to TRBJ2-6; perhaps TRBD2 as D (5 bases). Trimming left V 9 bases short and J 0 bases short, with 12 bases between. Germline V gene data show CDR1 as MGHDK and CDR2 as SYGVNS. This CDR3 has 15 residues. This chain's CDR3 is CASRTGISGANVLTF. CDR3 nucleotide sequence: TGTGCCAGTAGAACCGGGATCTCTGGGGCCAACGTCCTGACTTTC. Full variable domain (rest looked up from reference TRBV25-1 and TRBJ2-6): EADIYQTPRYLVIGTGKKITLECSQTMGHDKMYWYQQDPGMELHLIHYSYGVNSTEKGDLSSESTVSRIRTEHFPLTLESARPSHTSQYLCASRTGISGANVLTFGAGSRLTVL.

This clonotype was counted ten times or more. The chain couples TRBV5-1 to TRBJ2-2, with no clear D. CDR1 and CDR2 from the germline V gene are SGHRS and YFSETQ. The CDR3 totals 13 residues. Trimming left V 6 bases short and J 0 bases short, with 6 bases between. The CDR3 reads CASTHPNTGELFF. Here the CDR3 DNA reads TGCGCCAGCACTCATCCGAACACCGGGGAGCTGTTTTTT.

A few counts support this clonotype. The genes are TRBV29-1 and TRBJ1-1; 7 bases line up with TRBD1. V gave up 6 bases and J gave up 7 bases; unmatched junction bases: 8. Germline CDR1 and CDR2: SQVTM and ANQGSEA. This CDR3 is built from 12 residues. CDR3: CSVLDRASEAFF. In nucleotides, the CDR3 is TGCAGCGTCCTAGACAGGGCTAGTGAAGCTTTCTTT.

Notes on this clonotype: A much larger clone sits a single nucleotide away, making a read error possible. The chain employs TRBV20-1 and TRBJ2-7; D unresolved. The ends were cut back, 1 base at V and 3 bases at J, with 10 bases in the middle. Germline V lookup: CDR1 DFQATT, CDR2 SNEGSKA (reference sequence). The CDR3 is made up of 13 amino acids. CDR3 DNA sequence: TGCAGTGCTAGAGGATACTACAACTACGAGCAGTACTTC. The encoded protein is CSARGYYNYEQYF.

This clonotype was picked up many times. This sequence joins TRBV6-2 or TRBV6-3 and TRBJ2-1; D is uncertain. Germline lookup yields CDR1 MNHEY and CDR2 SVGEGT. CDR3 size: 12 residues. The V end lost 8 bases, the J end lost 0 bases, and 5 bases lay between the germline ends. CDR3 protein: CASGSSYNEQFF. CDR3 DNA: TGTGCCAGCGGGTCCTCCTACAATGAGCAGTTCTTC.

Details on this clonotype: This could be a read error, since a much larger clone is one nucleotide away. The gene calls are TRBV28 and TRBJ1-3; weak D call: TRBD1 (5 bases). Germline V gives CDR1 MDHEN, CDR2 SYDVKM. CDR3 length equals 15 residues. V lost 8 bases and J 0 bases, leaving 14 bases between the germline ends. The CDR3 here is CASLNGTASGNTIYF. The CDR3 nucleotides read TGTGCCAGCCTCAACGGGACGGCCTCTGGAAACACCATATATTTT. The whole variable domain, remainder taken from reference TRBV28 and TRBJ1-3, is DVKVTQSSRYLVKRTGEKVFLECVQDMDHENMFWYRQDPGLGLRLIYFSYDVKMKEKGDIPEGYSVSREKKERFSLILESASTNQTSMYLCASLNGTASGNTIYFGEGSWLTVV.

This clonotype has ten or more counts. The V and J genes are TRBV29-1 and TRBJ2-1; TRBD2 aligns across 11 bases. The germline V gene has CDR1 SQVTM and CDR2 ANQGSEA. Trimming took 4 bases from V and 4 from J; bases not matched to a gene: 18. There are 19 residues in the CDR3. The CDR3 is CSVGGTGYGTSGYYNEQFF. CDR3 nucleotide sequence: TGCAGCGTTGGAGGGACAGGATACGGGACTAGCGGTTATTACAATGAGCAGTTCTTC.

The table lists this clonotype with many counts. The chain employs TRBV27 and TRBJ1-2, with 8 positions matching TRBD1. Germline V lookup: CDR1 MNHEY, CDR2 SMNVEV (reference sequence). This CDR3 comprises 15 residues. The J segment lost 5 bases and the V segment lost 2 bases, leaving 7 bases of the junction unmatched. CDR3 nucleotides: TGTGCCAGCAGTTTAAGGGCAGGGGGCAGTTATGGCTACACCTTC. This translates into CASSLRAGGSYGYTF.

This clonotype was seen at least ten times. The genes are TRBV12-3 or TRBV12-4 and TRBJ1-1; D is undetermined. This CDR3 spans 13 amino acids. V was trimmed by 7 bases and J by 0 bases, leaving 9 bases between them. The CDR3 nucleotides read TGTGCCAGCAACCCGGGTCTGAACACTGAAGCTTTCTTT. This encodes CASNPGLNTEAFF.

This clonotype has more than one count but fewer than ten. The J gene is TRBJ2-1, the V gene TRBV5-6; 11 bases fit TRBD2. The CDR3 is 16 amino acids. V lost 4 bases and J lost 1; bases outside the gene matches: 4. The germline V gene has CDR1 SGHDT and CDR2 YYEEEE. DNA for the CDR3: TGTGCCAGCAGCCGTAGCGGGAGGGTATCCTACAATGAGCAGTTCTTC. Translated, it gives CASSRSGRVSYNEQFF.

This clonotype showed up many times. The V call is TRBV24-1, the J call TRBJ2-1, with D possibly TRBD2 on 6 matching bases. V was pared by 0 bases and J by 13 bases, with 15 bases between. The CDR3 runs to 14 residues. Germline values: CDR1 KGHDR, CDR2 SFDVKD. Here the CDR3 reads CATSDLRSGPGQFF. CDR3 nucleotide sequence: TGTGCCACCAGTGATTTGCGAAGCGGGCCGGGACAGTTCTTC.

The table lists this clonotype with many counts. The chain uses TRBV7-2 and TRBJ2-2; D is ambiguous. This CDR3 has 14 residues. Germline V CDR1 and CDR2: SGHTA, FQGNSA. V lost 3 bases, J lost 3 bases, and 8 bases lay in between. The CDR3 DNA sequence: TGTGCCAGCAGCTTTGGCGTGTACACCGGGGAGCTGTTTTTT. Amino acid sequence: CASSFGVYTGELFF.

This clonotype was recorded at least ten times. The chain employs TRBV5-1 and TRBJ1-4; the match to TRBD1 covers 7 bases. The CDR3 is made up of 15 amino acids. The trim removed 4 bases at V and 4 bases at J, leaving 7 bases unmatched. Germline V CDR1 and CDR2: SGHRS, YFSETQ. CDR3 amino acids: CASSARDRSNEKLFF. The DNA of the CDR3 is TGCGCCAGCAGCGCCCGGGACAGAAGTAATGAAAAACTGTTTTTT.

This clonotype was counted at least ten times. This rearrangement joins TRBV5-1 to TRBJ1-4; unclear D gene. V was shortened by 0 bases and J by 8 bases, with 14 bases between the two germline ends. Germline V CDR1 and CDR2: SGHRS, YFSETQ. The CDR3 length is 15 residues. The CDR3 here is CASSLAGFLDEKLFF. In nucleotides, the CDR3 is TGCGCCAGCAGCTTGGCCGGGTTCCTGGACGAAAAACTGTTTTTT.

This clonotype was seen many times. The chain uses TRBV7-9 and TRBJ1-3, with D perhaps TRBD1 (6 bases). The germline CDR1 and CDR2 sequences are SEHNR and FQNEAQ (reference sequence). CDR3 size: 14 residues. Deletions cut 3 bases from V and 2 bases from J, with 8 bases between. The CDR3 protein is CASSFGGPGNTIYF. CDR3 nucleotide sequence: TGTGCCAGCAGCTTCGGGGGGCCTGGAAACACCATATATTTT.

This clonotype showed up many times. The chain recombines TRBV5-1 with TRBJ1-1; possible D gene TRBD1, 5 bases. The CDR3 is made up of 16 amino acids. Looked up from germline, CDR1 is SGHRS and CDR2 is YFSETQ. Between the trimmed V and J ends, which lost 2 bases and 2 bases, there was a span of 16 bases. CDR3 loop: CASSFAFHGGNTEAFF. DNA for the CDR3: TGCGCCAGCAGCTTTGCATTCCATGGGGGTAACACTGAAGCTTTCTTT. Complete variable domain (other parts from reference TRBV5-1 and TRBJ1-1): KAGVTQTPRYLIKTRGQQVTLSCSPISGHRSVSWYQQTPGQGLQFLFEYFSETQRNKGNFPGRFSGRQFSNSRSEMNVSTLELGDSALYLCASSFAFHGGNTEAFFGQGTRLTVV.

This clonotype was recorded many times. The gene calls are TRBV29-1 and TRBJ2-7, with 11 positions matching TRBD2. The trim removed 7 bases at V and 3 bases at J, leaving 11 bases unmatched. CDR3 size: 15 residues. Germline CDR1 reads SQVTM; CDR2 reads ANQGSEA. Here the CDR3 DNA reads TGCAGCGCGGATGTTGAAGGGACTAGCGGCTACGAGCAGTACTTC. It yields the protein CSADVEGTSGYEQYF.

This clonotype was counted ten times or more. The CDR3 is CAISDRGLKETQYF. The CDR3 nucleotides read TGTGCCATCAGTGACAGGGGATTGAAAGAGACCCAGTACTTC. The rearrangement joins TRBV10-3 to TRBJ2-5; TRBD1 is a possible D gene (6 bases). Germline V CDR1 and CDR2: ENHRY, SYGVKD. Trimming stripped 3 bases from V and 3 bases from J, with 11 bases between. This CDR3 has 14 amino acids.

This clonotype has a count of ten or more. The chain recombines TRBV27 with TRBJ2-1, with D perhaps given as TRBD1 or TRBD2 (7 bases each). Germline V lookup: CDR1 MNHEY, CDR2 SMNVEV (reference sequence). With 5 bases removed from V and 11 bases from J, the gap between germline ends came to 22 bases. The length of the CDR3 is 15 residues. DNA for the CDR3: TGTGCCAGCAGTCATATGACTAGCCAGGGGGACAAGCAGTTCTTC. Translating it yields CASSHMTSQGDKQFF.

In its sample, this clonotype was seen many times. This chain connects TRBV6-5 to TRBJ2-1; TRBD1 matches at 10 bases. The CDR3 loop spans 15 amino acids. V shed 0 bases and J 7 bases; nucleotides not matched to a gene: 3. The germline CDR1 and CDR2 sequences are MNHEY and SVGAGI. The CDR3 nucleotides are TGTGCCAGCAGTTACTCGGGGACAGGGGTTAATGAGCAGTTCTTC. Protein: CASSYSGTGVNEQFF.

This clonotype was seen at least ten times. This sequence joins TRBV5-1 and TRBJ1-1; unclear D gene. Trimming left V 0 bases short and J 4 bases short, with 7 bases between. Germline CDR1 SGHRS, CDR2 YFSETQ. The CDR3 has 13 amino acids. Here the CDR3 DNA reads TGCGCCAGCAGCTTGGGGACCATCACTGAAGCTTTCTTT. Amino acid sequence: CASSLGTITEAFF.

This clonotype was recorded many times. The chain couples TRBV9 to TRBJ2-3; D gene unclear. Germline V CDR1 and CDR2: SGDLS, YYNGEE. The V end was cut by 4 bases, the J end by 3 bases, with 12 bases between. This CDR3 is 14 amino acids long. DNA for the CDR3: TGTGCCAGCAGCCCAAGGATCGGGACAGATACGCAGTATTTT. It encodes CASSPRIGTDTQYF. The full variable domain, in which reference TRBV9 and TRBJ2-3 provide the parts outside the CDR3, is DSGVTQTPKHLITATGQRVTLRCSPRSGDLSVYWYQQSLDQGLQFLIQYYNGEERAKGNILERFSAQQFPDLHSELNLSSLELGDSALYFCASSPRIGTDTQYFGPGTRLTVL.

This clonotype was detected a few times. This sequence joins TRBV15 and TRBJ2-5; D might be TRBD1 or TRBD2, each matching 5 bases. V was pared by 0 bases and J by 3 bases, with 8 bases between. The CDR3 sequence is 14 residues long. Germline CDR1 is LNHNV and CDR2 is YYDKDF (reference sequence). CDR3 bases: TGTGCCACCAGCAGAGATATGGGGGAAGAGACCCAGTACTTC. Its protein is CATSRDMGEETQYF.

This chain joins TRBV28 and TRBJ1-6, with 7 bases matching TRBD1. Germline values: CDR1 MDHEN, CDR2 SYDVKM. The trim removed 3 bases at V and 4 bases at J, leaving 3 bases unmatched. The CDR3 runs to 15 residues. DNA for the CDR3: TGTGCCAGCAGTTTGTGGACAGGATATAATTCACCCCTCCACTTT. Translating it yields CASSLWTGYNSPLHF.

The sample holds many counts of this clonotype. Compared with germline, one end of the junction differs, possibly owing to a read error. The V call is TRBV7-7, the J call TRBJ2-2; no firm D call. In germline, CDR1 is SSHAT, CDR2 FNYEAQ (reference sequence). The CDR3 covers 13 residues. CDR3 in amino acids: CASSSGFTGELFF. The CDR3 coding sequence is TGTGCTAGCAGCTCGGGCTTCACCGGGGAGCTGTTTTTT.